The 5 T cell receptor beta chains below come from one sample, sequenced in a study of blood T cell repertoires in COVID-19. TCRdb keeps only in-frame clones here, not all; method: immunoSEQ multiplex PCR. The profile shows 150,000 to 200,000 clones, roughly 84% of them singletons. Sequencing was carried out using peripheral blood. The source of these receptors is a human donor in a cohort sampled during active COVID-19.

The genes are TRBV21-1 and TRBJ2-3; the table assigns TRBD1, which was not confirmed against the DNA. TRBV21-1 is marked as a pseudogene. The CDR3 covers 15 residues. The DNA of the CDR3 is TGTGCCAGCAGCAAAGCAGGCCCAGGGACAGATACGCAGTATTTT. This translates into CASSKAGPGTDTQYF.

This clone turned up a few times. The chain combines TRBV10-1 with TRBJ2-1; 8 bases match TRBD2. The CDR3 consists of 16 residues. The germline CDR1 and CDR2 sequences are WNHNN and SYGVQD (reference sequence). V was clipped by 2 bases and J by 10 bases; unmatched bases: 13. The CDR3 protein is CASSEKAWLAGSEQFF. The CDR3, as DNA: TGCGCCAGCAGTGAGAAGGCTTGGTTAGCGGGGTCCGAGCAGTTCTTC.

V gene TRBV9 combines with J gene TRBJ2-7; perhaps TRBD1 as D (6 bases). Trimming cost V 0 bases and J 0 bases, with 7 bases left between them. CDR1 is SGDLS and CDR2 is YYNGEE in the germline V gene. The CDR3 loop spans 14 amino acids. CDR3 nucleotide sequence: TGTGCCAGCAGCGTAGAAGGGGGCTCCTACGAGCAGTACTTC. As protein: CASSVEGGSYEQYF.

J is TRBJ2-1 and V is TRBV10-2; D is perhaps TRBD2 (7 bases). This CDR3 spans 15 amino acids. CDR1 is WSHSY and CDR2 is SAAADI in the germline V gene. Trimming removed 7 bases at V and 1 base at J, with 14 bases between. CDR3 amino acids: CASMRGGQSYNEQFF. The CDR3 coding sequence is TGCGCCAGCATGAGGGGGGGCCAATCCTACAATGAGCAGTTCTTC.

This clone was seen once. The V gene is TRBV3-1 (or the pseudogene TRBV3-2), the J gene TRBJ2-3; TRBD2 matches at 11 bases. Trimming at V came to 7 bases and at J to 1 base, leaving 7 bases not matched to a gene. This CDR3 is built from 16 residues. Germline-derived CDR1 and CDR2 are LGHDT and YNNKEL (reference sequence). Here the CDR3 reads CASKRLAGTCTDTQYF. DNA of the CDR3: TGTGCCAGCAAACGACTAGCGGGGACCTGCACAGATACGCAGTATTTT.